This TCR beta chain emerged from a study of memory CD4+ T cells and cytomegalovirus serostatus (dated by TCRdb to 2018 to 2020). Background on the whole study: The cohort included roughly 33 healthy adults from Belgium, of whom 9 were CMV seropositive and 24 were CMV seronegative. CD4+ memory TCRbeta repertoires of a Belgian cohort with known cytomegalovirus serostatus were sequenced in order to replicate a published TCR-based CMV serostatus classifier.

Genomic DNA was extracted from sorted cells with the Quick-DNA Microprep Kit. TCRbeta DNA was amplified with the immunoSEQ hsTCRbeta kit following the manufacturer's protocol. TCRbeta libraries were sequenced on an Illumina MiSeq instrument. Per the original workflow: Following removal of out-of-frame sequences, 2.2 million or so distinct TCRbeta sequences were retained, with an average of around 67,000 per individual. Two values were used to score each individual: the count of 150 to 200 previously reported CMV-associated TCRbeta sequences and the total count of productive distinct TCRbeta sequences. A beta-binomial model was reimplemented in Python, and random forests from scikit-learn, run with default parameters, were trained on data from the US cohort. Classifier performance on the Belgian cohort was summarized as median AUC with percentile confidence intervals over 10,000 bootstrap iterations. This immuneACCESS table, as held by TCRdb, lists in-frame sequences with V and J called but not all clones. Of the missing ones, under half trace to an unresolved V gene in checked studies; the others have no known cause. That table gives V, J and clone size, and the DNA gave D and trimming. Here the sample has about 39,000 clones; approximately 78% occur a single time. About 0.8% of the sample is held by the ten biggest clonotypes.

General conclusions and limits of the study: For CMV serostatus prediction, a median bootstrapped AUC of about 0.96 was reached with the original framework, and a median bootstrapped AUC of about 0.91 was reached with a US-trained random forest. Of 170 or so previously reported CMV-associated TCRbeta sequences, about 68 appeared in the CD4+ memory repertoires, each in one to five individuals. Only CD4+CD45RO+ memory cells were sequenced, unlike the original study, which covered naive and memory CD4+ and CD8+ populations. The results were read as suggesting that the CMV-associated TCR signature is, for the most part, present in the CD4+ memory repertoire. The original-framework classifier achieved a median bootstrapped AUC of 0.95 with a 95% CI of 0.76-1.00 on the Belgian cohort.

Remarks on this clone: What antigen it recognizes has not been identified. No clone much larger than this one lies a single base away; base qualities are absent.

A FACSAria II was used to sort memory CD4+ T cells, defined as single viable CD3+CD4+CD8-CD45RO+ cells. CMV serostatus was determined with a Roche Elecsys assay detecting serum IgG against CMV pp150, pp28, p38 and p52. After the samples were thawed, total CD4+ T cells were enriched through positive selection using CD4 magnetic microbeads. The samples came from a different study that was designed specifically to examine the CD4+ T cell memory repertoire. Peripheral blood mononuclear cells were isolated and cryopreserved according to standard operating procedures, and serum was stored at -80 degrees C. The staining relied on CD3-PerCP (BW264/56), CD4-APC (RPA-T4), CD45RO-PE (UCHT1) and CD8-Pacific Orange (3B5) antibodies, and Sytox blue was used to exclude non-viable cells. The sequencing input was memory CD4+ T cells from blood. The source of this sequence is an adult in good health and CMV-seronegative.

The DNA sequence follows: TGTGCCAGCAGCCCCAGGACTCTCCCCGGAGGCTACACCTTC. Its protein is CASSPRTLPGGYTF. Rearrangement joined TRBV5-6 to TRBJ1-2; a confident D gene designation cannot be given. In the germline V gene, CDR1 corresponds to SGHDT and CDR2 to YYEEEE. The CDR3 contains 14 residues, cysteine and phenylalanine counted. CDR3 DNA is the only sequence kept; it has 42 bases, read in frame from the first base. The junction carries 18 bases between V and J, which are trimmed by 4 bases and 8 bases respectively.